The rows below give T cell receptor beta chains drawn from one sample of a study of CD8+CD57+ T cells in acquired aplastic anemia. TCRdb passed the reads through MiXCR, listing each CDR3 protein once. The data show 40,000 or so distinct CDR3 sequences, 76% seen once. The sequenced sample was sorted CD4+, CD8+, or CD8+CD57+ T cells (not recorded which) from PBMCs. Receptor source: a human donor in good health, serving as a control. The CDR3 runs from the conserved cysteine through the conserved F or W. D genes are given only for firm matches. A clone size is listed for some rows: how often the clone was seen (once, few, many), or a class if it is expanded.

d_call,clone_size,j_call,v_call,cdr3_nt,cdr3_aa
NA,medium-sized,TRBJ1-5,TRBV4-1,TGCGCCAGCAGCCAAGAATGGGATCAGCCCCAGCATTTT,CASSQEWDQPQHF
TRBD1,NA,TRBJ2-7,TRBV5-1,TGCGCCAGCAGCTCGACAGGGGTCTACGAGCAGTACTTC,CASSSTGVYEQYF
TRBD2,few,TRBJ2-7,TRBV4-2,TGTGCCAGCAGCTCCCGACTAGCGGGAGGGTACGAGCAGTACTTC,CASSSRLAGGYEQYF
NA,NA,TRBJ1-2,TRBV7-9,TGTGCCAGCAGTTCCTCAGGGACCGAAAACTATGGCTACACCTTC,CASSSSGTENYGYTF
NA,NA,TRBJ2-1,TRBV15,TGTGCCACCAGCAGAGATCGGACAGCCAGAACAGACAATGAGCAGTTCTTC,CATSRDRTARTDNEQFF
TRBD1,large,TRBJ1-2,TRBV13,TGTGCCAGCAGCTTAGGGTCCCAGGGGGCTTATGGCTACACCTTC,CASSLGSQGAYGYTF
NA,NA,TRBJ1-5,TRBV19,TGTGCCAGTAAGAAGGACGGCTCATTTCGGCCCCAGCATTTT,CASKKDGSFRPQHF
NA,NA,TRBJ2-7,TRBV2,TGTGCCAGCTCCCGGGGTAGGGAGCAGTACTTC,CASSRGREQYF
TRBD1,NA,TRBJ2-2,TRBV29-1,TGCAGCGTTGCAGGACAGGGGAACACCGGGGAGCTGTTTTTT,CSVAGQGNTGELFF
NA,NA,TRBJ2-1,TRBV12-3/TRBV12-4,TGTGCCAGCAGCTTAGCTTCAGGGGAGCAGTTCTTC,CASSLASGEQFF
TRBD1,many,TRBJ2-7,TRBV6-2/TRBV6-3,TGTGCCAGCACCCCCCCCGGGACAGGGTACTACGAGCAGTACTTC,CASTPPGTGYYEQYF
NA,NA,TRBJ1-3,TRBV19,TGTGCCAGTAGTGCAACAGGGAGAGAAAACACCATATATTTT,CASSATGRENTIYF
NA,NA,TRBJ2-7,TRBV15,TGTGCCACCAGCAGTAACGGGGGATACGAGCAGTACTTC,CATSSNGGYEQYF
NA,NA,TRBJ1-2,TRBV4-1,TGCGCCAGCAGCCAAGAGACGGCGGGGGGCTACACCTTC,CASSQETAGGYTF
TRBD2,NA,TRBJ2-3,TRBV6-2/TRBV6-3,TGCGCCAGCAGTTATGCGCCCTCAGCGGGGGGGATCACAGATACGCAGTATTTT,CASSYAPSAGGITDTQYF
NA,NA,TRBJ2-3,TRBV24-1,TGTGCCACCAGTGATTTGGAAGGGACAACAGATACGCAGTATTTT,CATSDLEGTTDTQYF
NA,NA,TRBJ2-7,TRBV4-3,TGCGCCAGCAGCCAGTCACAGGGTACCTACGAGCAGTACTTC,CASSQSQGTYEQYF
TRBD1,NA,TRBJ1-6,TRBV2,TGTGCCAGCAGGGGGGGGACAGATAATTCACCCCTCCACTTT,CASRGGTDNSPLHF
NA,NA,TRBJ1-6,TRBV24-1,TGTGCCACCAGTGACCGGACAGATAATTCACCCCTCCACTTT,CATSDRTDNSPLHF
TRBD2,NA,TRBJ2-1,TRBV19,TGTGCCAGTAGTTTTAGCGGGGGGGCCCACAATGAGCAGTTCTTC,CASSFSGGAHNEQFF
TRBD2,NA,TRBJ2-5,TRBV14,TGTGCCAGCAGCCCTCAGCGGGGGCTGGAAGAGACCCAGTACTTC,CASSPQRGLEETQYF
NA,NA,TRBJ1-1,TRBV29-1,TGCAGCGTTGATCGACAGACTGAAGCTTTCTTT,CSVDRQTEAFF
NA,NA,TRBJ1-1,TRBV19,TGTGCCAGTAGTATGGGGACACGGGGGCGGACTGAAGCTTTCTTT,CASSMGTRGRTEAFF
TRBD1,NA,TRBJ2-7,TRBV10-3,TGTGCCATCAGCCCGGGACAGGGCTCACCATTAGCCTTC,CAISPGQGSPLAF
NA,NA,TRBJ2-1,TRBV9,TGTGCCAGCAGCGCTTCGGGCACCACCTACAATGAGCAGTTCTTC,CASSASGTTYNEQFF
NA,once,TRBJ1-1,TRBV7-2,TGTGCCAGCAGCTTTGACCCGAACACTGAAGCTTTCTTT,CASSFDPNTEAFF
TRBD2,few,TRBJ2-3,TRBV24-1,TGTGCCACCAGTGACGGGACTAGCGGGGTGCAGTATTTT,CATSDGTSGVQYF
NA,NA,TRBJ2-2,TRBV6-5,TGTGCCAGCAGTTATCGTGACACCGGGGAGCTGTTTTTT,CASSYRDTGELFF
NA,NA,TRBJ2-5,TRBV29-1,TGCAGCGTTGAGTCTTTGGAGACCCAGTACTTC,CSVESLETQYF
TRBD1,NA,TRBJ1-5,TRBV10-3,TGTGCCTCCACGTCCTCGACAGGGGGCAATCAGCCCCAGCATTTT,CASTSSTGGNQPQHF
TRBD1,NA,TRBJ1-4,TRBV19,TGTGCCAGTAGTGCCAGGGGGCGAGAAAAACTGTTTTTT,CASSARGREKLFF
NA,NA,TRBJ2-1,TRBV15,TGTGCCACCGGGTCGACCGTAACAAAGATCAATGAGCAGTTCTTC,CATGSTVTKINEQFF
TRBD2,once,TRBJ2-2,TRBV7-6,TGTGCCAGCAGACGGACTAGCGGAGATCCAACCGGGGAGCTGTTTTTT,CASRRTSGDPTGELFF
NA,NA,TRBJ2-5,TRBV25-1,TGTGCCAGCAGTGATGTAGGAGGAGGGGAGACCCAGTACTTC,CASSDVGGGETQYF
NA,NA,TRBJ1-4,TRBV25-1,TGTGCCAGCAGTTTCCTTAATGAAAGACTGTCTTTT,CASSFLNERLSF
TRBD2,NA,TRBJ2-5,TRBV2,TGTGCCAGCAGTGCGACTAGCGGAGTCCAAGAGACCCAGTACTTC,CASSATSGVQETQYF
NA,few,TRBJ2-5,TRBV29-1,TGCAGTTGGATTATAGTCGGGACCCAGTACTTC,CSWIIVGTQYF
NA,many,TRBJ1-1,TRBV11-2,TGTGCCAGCAGCTTAGTAGTAGTCAAACTCGTCCGGGCCCAACCGGGGGACACTGAAGCTTTCTTT,CASSLVVVKLVRAQPGDTEAFF
TRBD1,NA,TRBJ1-5,TRBV10-3,TGTGCCATTGGGGACAGGAATCAGCCCCAGCATTTT,CAIGDRNQPQHF
NA,NA,TRBJ1-1,TRBV19,TGTGCCAGTAGTATAGGAGGGGGGGACACTGAAGCTTTCTTT,CASSIGGGDTEAFF
TRBD2,NA,TRBJ2-7,TRBV15,TGTGCCACCAGCAAACCCACTATTCGGGGGGGAACCTACGAGCAGTACTTC,CATSKPTIRGGTYEQYF
NA,NA,TRBJ1-2,TRBV6-4,TGTGCCAGAAACAGGGTTTCACCCTTC,CARNRVSPF
NA,NA,TRBJ1-3,TRBV10-3,TGTGCCATCAGTGGGTCAGCTTTTTCTGGAAACACCATATATTTT,CAISGSAFSGNTIYF
TRBD2,NA,TRBJ2-7,TRBV29-1,TGCAGCGTTGTTCAACTAGCGGGAGGGCCCGAGCAGTACTTC,CSVVQLAGGPEQYF
NA,NA,TRBJ2-1,TRBV29-1,TGCAGCGTTGAAGGGCAGGAGAATGAGCAGTTCTTC,CSVEGQENEQFF
NA,NA,TRBJ1-1,TRBV20-1,TGCAGTGCGCGTGACAGGAGGAGTTTGAACACTGAAGCTTTCTTT,CSARDRRSLNTEAFF
NA,medium-sized,TRBJ2-7,TRBV12-3/TRBV12-4,TGTGCCAGCAGTTCCTGGACGGATTTCTCTAAAGAGCAGTACTTC,CASSSWTDFSKEQYF
NA,NA,TRBJ1-1,TRBV7-3,TGTGCCAGCAGCTTAAACAGGGACACTGAAGCTTTCTTT,CASSLNRDTEAFF
TRBD1,NA,TRBJ1-1,TRBV7-6,TGTGCCAGCAGCTCGCAGGGGGCAAGAACTGAAGCTTTCTTT,CASSSQGARTEAFF
NA,NA,TRBJ2-1,TRBV2,TGTGCCAGCAGTGATATCCGAGAAGATGAGCAGTTCTTC,CASSDIREDEQFF
NA,NA,TRBJ1-6,TRBV9,TGTGCCAGCAGCGTAGGGGGCGGGGAGATTTATTCACCCCTCCACTTT,CASSVGGGEIYSPLHF
NA,NA,TRBJ2-1,TRBV7-6,TGTGCCAGCAGCTTATCCCCACACAATGAGCAGTTCTTC,CASSLSPHNEQFF
NA,NA,TRBJ2-7,TRBV20-1,TGCAGTGCTAGAATACCTGGTGGAGTCTCCTACGAGCAGTACTTC,CSARIPGGVSYEQYF
NA,few,TRBJ2-5,TRBV10-3,TGTGCCACCAGGGCGGGCGGCACCCAAGAGACCCAGTACTTC,CATRAGGTQETQYF
NA,NA,TRBJ1-6,TRBV7-9,TGTGCCAGCAGCTTGGACGGACCCCTCCACTTT,CASSLDGPLHF
TRBD1,NA,TRBJ1-2,TRBV10-3,TGTGCCATCAGTGGTTACGGGACAGCCTATGGCTACACCTTC,CAISGYGTAYGYTF
TRBD1,NA,TRBJ1-1,TRBV29-1,TGCAGCGTTAATACAGGACAGGGGAACACTGAAGCTTTCTTT,CSVNTGQGNTEAFF